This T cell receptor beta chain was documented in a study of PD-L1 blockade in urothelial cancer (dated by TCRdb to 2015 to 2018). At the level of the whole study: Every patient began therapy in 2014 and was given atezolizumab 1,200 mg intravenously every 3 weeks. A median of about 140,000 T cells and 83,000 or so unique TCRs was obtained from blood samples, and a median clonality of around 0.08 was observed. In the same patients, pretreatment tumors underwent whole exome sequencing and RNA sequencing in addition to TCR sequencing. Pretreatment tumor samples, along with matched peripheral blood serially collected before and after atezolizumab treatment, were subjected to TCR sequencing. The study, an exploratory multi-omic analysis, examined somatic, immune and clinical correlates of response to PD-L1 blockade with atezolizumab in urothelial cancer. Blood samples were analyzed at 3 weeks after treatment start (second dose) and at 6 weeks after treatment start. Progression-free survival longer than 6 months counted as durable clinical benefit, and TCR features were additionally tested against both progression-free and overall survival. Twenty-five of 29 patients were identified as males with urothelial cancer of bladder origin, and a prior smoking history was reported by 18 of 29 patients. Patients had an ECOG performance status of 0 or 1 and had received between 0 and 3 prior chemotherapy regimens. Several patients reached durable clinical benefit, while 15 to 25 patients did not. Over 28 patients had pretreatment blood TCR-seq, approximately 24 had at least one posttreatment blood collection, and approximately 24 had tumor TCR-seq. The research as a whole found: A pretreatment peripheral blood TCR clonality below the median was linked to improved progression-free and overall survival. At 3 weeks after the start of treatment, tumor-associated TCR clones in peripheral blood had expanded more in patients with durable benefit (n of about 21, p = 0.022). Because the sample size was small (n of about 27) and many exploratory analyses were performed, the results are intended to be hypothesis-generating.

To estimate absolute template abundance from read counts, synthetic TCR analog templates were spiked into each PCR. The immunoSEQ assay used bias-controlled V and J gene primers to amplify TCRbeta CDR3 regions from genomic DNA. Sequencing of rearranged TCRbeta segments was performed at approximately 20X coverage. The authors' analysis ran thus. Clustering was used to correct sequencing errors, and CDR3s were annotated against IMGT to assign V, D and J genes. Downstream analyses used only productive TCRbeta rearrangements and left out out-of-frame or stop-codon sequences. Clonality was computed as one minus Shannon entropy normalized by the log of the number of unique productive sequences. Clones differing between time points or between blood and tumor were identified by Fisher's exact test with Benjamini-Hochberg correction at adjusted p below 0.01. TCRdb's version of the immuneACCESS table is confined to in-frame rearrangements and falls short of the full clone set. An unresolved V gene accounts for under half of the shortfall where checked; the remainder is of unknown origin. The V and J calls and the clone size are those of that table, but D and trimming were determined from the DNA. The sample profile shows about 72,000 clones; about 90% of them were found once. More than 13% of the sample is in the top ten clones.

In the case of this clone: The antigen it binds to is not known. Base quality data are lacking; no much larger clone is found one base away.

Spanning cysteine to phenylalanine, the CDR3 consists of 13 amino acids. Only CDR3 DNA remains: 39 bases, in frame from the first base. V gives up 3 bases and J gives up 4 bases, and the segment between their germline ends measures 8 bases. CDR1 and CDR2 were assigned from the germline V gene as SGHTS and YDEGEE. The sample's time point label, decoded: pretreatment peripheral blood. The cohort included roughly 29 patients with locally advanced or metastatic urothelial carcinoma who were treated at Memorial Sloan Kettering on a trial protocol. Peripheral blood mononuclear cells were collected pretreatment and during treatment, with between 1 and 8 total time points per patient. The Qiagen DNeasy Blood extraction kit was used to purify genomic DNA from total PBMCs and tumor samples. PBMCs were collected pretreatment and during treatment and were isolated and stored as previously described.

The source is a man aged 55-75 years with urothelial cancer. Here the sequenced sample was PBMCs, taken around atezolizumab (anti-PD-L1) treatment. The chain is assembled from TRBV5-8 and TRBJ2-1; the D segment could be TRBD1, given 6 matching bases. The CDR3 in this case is CASSWDIYNEQFF. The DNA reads TGTGCCAGCAGCTGGGACATTTACAATGAGCAGTTCTTC.